This T cell receptor beta chain was captured by sequencing in a study of immune characterization of retroperitoneal liposarcoma. TCRdb re-called the PCR reads through MiXCR, storing one row per CDR3 protein. Seen here are fewer than 11,000 distinct CDR3 sequences, roughly a quarter observed once, and the top ten hold about a tenth. The sequenced sample consisted of tumor tissue. The TCR originated in a female donor with retroperitoneal liposarcoma.

The CDR3 DNA reads TGTGCCAGCAGTGCAACCGGGACAGGGTACCACGAGCAGTTCTTC. Translating it yields CASSATGTGYHEQFF. This chain links TRBV12-3 or TRBV12-4 with TRBJ2-1; 9 bases agree with TRBD1. The ends lost 5 bases at V and 10 bases at J; junction bases unmatched: 12. This CDR3 has 15 residues.